Following are 28 T cell receptor beta chains from one sample sequenced in a study of T cell responses to AZD1222 COVID-19 vaccine. The method was immunoSEQ multiplex PCR; TCRdb's version includes in-frame clones alone and lacks a portion of them. The table lists fewer than 100,000 clones, about nine tenths of them singletons. This sample comprised peripheral blood, obtained 28 days after the second AZD1222 dose. The receptors were sampled from an adult who received the AZD1222 COVID-19 vaccine.

The V and J genes are TRBV18 and TRBJ1-2; D remains unclear. The CDR3 covers 14 residues. CDR1 is KGHSH, CDR2 LQKENI, per germline. Trimming shortened V by 0 bases and J by 8 bases, and 13 bases separated the two germline ends. The CDR3 nucleotides are TGTGCCAGCTCACCACCGTTTCCCCGCGAGGGCTACACCTTC. Protein: CASSPPFPREGYTF.

V gene TRBV5-1 combines with J gene TRBJ1-5; D gene uncertain. CDR1 is SGHRS, CDR2 YFSETQ, per germline. The ends were cut back, 0 bases at V and 6 bases at J, with 7 bases in the middle. The length of the CDR3 is 13 residues. The CDR3 nucleotides read TGCGCCAGCAGCTTGGGTGTAGGTCAGCCCCAGCATTTT. Its protein product is CASSLGVGQPQHF.

The rearrangement joins TRBV6-4 to TRBJ1-2; 9 bases fit TRBD1. Germline CDR1 reads MRHNA; CDR2 reads SNTAGT. The CDR3 is 13 amino acids. V trimming: 6 bases; J trimming: 5 bases; junction bases outside the gene matches: 4. CDR3 loop: CASSRDREYGYTF. CDR3 nucleotide sequence: TGTGCCAGCAGCCGGGACAGGGAGTATGGCTACACCTTC.

V is TRBV6-5 and J is TRBJ2-3; D might be TRBD2 (5 bases). V was pared by 6 bases and J by 1 base, with 14 bases between. Germline V gives CDR1 MNHEY, CDR2 SVGAGI. This CDR3 is 15 amino acids long. The CDR3 bases are TGTGCCAGCAGCCTAAGCGGTCTCGGCACAGATACGCAGTATTTT. Amino acid sequence: CASSLSGLGTDTQYF.

The chain recombines TRBV30 with TRBJ1-1, with a possible D match to TRBD1 (5 bases). Germline CDR1 reads GTSNPN; CDR2 reads SVGIG (reference sequence). This CDR3 region has 15 residues. V shed 2 bases and J shed 0 bases, with 13 bases lying between them. CDR3 protein: CAWSPHEGMNTEAFF. The CDR3 DNA sequence: TGTGCCTGGAGTCCCCATGAGGGGATGAACACTGAAGCTTTCTTT.

This clone was observed at least ten times. The gene calls are TRBV30 and TRBJ2-2; D may be TRBD1 (5 bases). CDR1 and CDR2 (germline): GTSNPN, SVGIG (reference sequence). Trimming stripped 3 bases from V and 3 bases from J, with 11 bases between. The CDR3 contains 14 residues. The chain's CDR3 is CAWRGRGDTGELFF. Written as DNA, the CDR3 is TGTGCCTGGAGGGGTAGGGGCGACACCGGGGAGCTGTTTTTT.

The V gene is TRBV7-6, the J gene TRBJ2-7; 10 positions match TRBD2. This CDR3 is 16 amino acids long. CDR1 is SGHVS, CDR2 FNYEAQ, per germline. V dropped 0 bases and J dropped 5; count of bases not matched to a gene: 7. This CDR3 reads CASSLAVTSGAHEQYF. CDR3 in DNA: TGTGCCAGCAGCTTAGCGGTAACTAGCGGGGCACACGAGCAGTACTTC.

V is TRBV11-1 and J is TRBJ1-1; D may be TRBD1 (5 bases). CDR1 and CDR2 (germline): SGHAT, FQDESV (reference sequence). This CDR3 comprises 13 residues. V was pared by 6 bases and J by 4 bases, with 12 bases between. This CDR3 is CASRRLGGTEAFF. The DNA for the CDR3 is TGTGCCAGCAGACGATTGGGGGGCACTGAAGCTTTCTTT. Filled out from reference TRBV11-1 and TRBJ1-1, the complete variable domain reads EAEVAQSPRYKITEKSQAVAFWCDPISGHATLYWYRQILGQGPELLVQFQDESVVDDSQLPKDRFSAERLKGVDSTLKIQPAELGDSAMYLCASRRLGGTEAFFGQGTRLTVV.

The gene calls are TRBV27 and TRBJ2-1; 10 nucleotides agree with TRBD1. V was pared by 6 bases and J by 4 bases, with 6 bases of the junction left unmatched. The CDR3 runs to 15 residues. Per the germline V gene, CDR1 is MNHEY and CDR2 is SMNVEV (reference sequence). For the CDR3, the DNA is TGTGCCAGCAGCCCGGGACAGGGGAATTACAATGAGCAGTTCTTC. Amino acid sequence: CASSPGQGNYNEQFF.

This clone showed up just once. This chain links TRBV11-2 with TRBJ2-7; 8 bases are a match to TRBD2. The germline V gene has CDR1 SGHAT and CDR2 FQNNGV. The CDR3 extends over 15 amino acids. Trimming at V came to 0 bases and at J to 6 bases, leaving 7 bases not matched to a gene. CDR3 nucleotide sequence: TGTGCCAGCAGCTTAGACCGGGGCCTAGCGGGCGAGCAGTACTTC. The encoded protein is CASSLDRGLAGEQYF. Looking up the rest from reference TRBV11-2 and TRBJ2-7 gives the full variable domain: EAGVAQSPRYKIIEKRQSVAFWCNPISGHATLYWYQQILGQGPKLLIQFQNNGVVDDSQLPKDRFSAERLKGVDSTLKIQPAKLEDSAVYLCASSLDRGLAGEQYFGPGTRLTVT.

This chain links TRBV5-6 with TRBJ2-2; 7 bases line up with TRBD1. Germline V CDR1 and CDR2: SGHDT, YYEEEE. After removal of 4 bases from V and 6 bases from J, the junction contained 6 bases not matched to a gene. The CDR3 loop spans 14 amino acids. The CDR3 DNA reads TGTGCCAGCAGCCCCCAGACAGGGTCCGGGGAGCTGTTTTTT. The encoded protein is CASSPQTGSGELFF.

V gene TRBV4-2 combines with J gene TRBJ2-3; 11 positions agree with TRBD2. Trimming took 3 bases from V and 6 from J; bases not matched to a gene: 11. The CDR3 spans 17 residues. The germline V gene encodes CDR1 LGHNA and CDR2 YNFKEQ. As DNA, the CDR3 is TGTGCCAGCAGCCACCCATTAGCGGGAGGGCCTTTGGATACGCAGTATTTT. Translated, it gives CASSHPLAGGPLDTQYF.

This chain connects TRBV6-5 to TRBJ2-7; the match to TRBD2 covers 11 bases. The CDR3 length is 13 residues. CDR1 and CDR2 (germline): MNHEY, SVGAGI. The V segment lost 6 bases and the J segment 7 bases; nucleotides outside the gene matches: 5. This chain's CDR3 is CASSRLAGREQYF. CDR3 coding DNA: TGTGCCAGCAGCCGACTAGCGGGAAGGGAGCAGTACTTC.

The DNA of the CDR3 is TGTGCCAGCAGCTTAAGACAGGGCCCAGATACGCAGTATTTT. This codes for CASSLRQGPDTQYF. The chain carries TRBV7-3 and TRBJ2-3, with 7 nucleotides matching TRBD1. Germline V gene lookup returns CDR1 SGHTA and CDR2 FQGTGA. V lost 1 base, J lost 4 bases, and 2 bases stayed unmatched. This CDR3 comprises 14 residues.

In the case of this clone: At one of its ends the junction is not consistent with the germline gene, which may arise from a read error. The rearrangement joins TRBV5-1 to TRBJ2-2, with D perhaps TRBD2 (5 bases). CDR1 SGHRS and CDR2 YFSETQ come from the germline V gene. The CDR3 has 14 residues. CDR3 residues: CASSSSSSTGELFF. The DNA for the CDR3 is TGCGCCAGCAGCTCTTCTAGCTCCACCGGGGAGCTATTTTTT.

The table lists this clone with a few counts. The gene calls are TRBV11-2 and TRBJ2-1; D remains unclear. Between the trimmed V and J ends, which lost 9 bases and 0 bases, there was a span of 12 bases. Germline assignment: CDR1 SGHAT and CDR2 FQNNGV. The CDR3 runs to 14 residues. The CDR3 sequence: CASTATGSYNEQFF. In DNA, the CDR3 is TGTGCCAGTACGGCGACGGGCTCCTACAATGAGCAGTTCTTC.

V is TRBV6-5 and J is TRBJ2-7; D gene unclear. This CDR3 has 14 residues. Germline-derived CDR1 and CDR2 are MNHEY and SVGAGI. Trimming cost V 4 bases and J 3 bases, with 13 bases left between them. The CDR3 here is CASSSPTYSYEQYF. The CDR3 DNA sequence: TGTGCCAGCAGTTCACCAACCTACAGCTACGAGCAGTACTTC.

This clone came up once. Since a much larger clone is just one base distant, this may be a read error. The same CDR3 can be traced to other DNA sequences in this sample. J is TRBJ1-1 and V is TRBV12-3 or TRBV12-4; D unresolved. V gave up 2 bases and J gave up 4 bases, with 8 bases separating them. This CDR3 has 13 amino acids. The CDR3 protein is CASSLYRGTEAFF. The CDR3 coding sequence is TGTGCCAGCAGTTTATACCGGGGCACTGAAGCTTTCTTT.

The rearrangement uses TRBV19 and TRBJ1-1; D ambiguous. The CDR3 consists of 13 residues. V was clipped by 5 bases and J by 1 base, with 8 bases between them. In germline, CDR1 is LNHDA, CDR2 SQIVND (reference sequence). CDR3 protein: CASSFDKNTEAFF. The CDR3 bases are TGTGCCAGTAGTTTCGACAAGAACACTGAAGCTTTCTTT.

The chain has TRBV5-1 and TRBJ2-2, with D maybe TRBD1 (5 bases). Looked up from germline, CDR1 is SGHRS and CDR2 is YFSETQ. V was trimmed by 1 base and J by 7 bases, leaving 11 bases between them. CDR3 length: 14 residues. As DNA, the CDR3 is TGCGCCAGCAGCTTGTTGACAGCTGGCGGGGAGCTGTTTTTT. Its protein product is CASSLLTAGGELFF.

The chain carries TRBV13 and TRBJ2-7, with 8 bases aligning to TRBD2. The CDR3 runs to 17 residues. Germline CDR1 is PRHDT and CDR2 is FYEKMQ (reference sequence). V was pared by 1 base and J by 7 bases, with 15 bases of the junction left unmatched. The CDR3 DNA reads as TGTGCCAGCAGCTTAGATAAAGCGGGAGATCCACTGGGGGAGCAGTACTTC. It translates to CASSLDKAGDPLGEQYF.

The V call is TRBV27, the J call TRBJ2-2; no clear D. Germline V gene sequence: CDR1 MNHEY, CDR2 SMNVEV (reference sequence). The CDR3 runs 11 residues. Between the trimmed V and J ends, which lost 3 bases and 8 bases, there was a span of 4 bases. Here the CDR3 DNA reads TGTGCCAGCAGTTTCCTTGGGGAGCTGTTTTTT. Its translation: CASSFLGELFF.

The chain links TRBV6-5 to TRBJ2-3; D perhaps matches TRBD2 (5 bases). V was clipped by 8 bases and J by 0 bases, with 9 bases between them. CDR3 length equals 13 residues. From germline, CDR1 is MNHEY and CDR2 SVGAGI. CDR3 sequence reads: CASRRDSTDTQYF. DNA of the CDR3: TGTGCCAGCCGCCGGGATAGCACAGATACGCAGTATTTT.

The chain couples TRBV30 to TRBJ1-1; 9 nucleotides line up with TRBD1. The CDR3 runs 14 residues. J gave up 2 bases and V 2 bases, and 3 bases lay outside the gene matches. Germline V gene lookup returns CDR1 GTSNPN and CDR2 SVGIG (reference sequence). The chain's CDR3 is CAWSTGGFNTEAFF. Written as DNA, the CDR3 is TGTGCCTGGAGTACAGGGGGCTTTAACACTGAAGCTTTCTTT.

In its sample, this clone was seen a few times. V is TRBV19 and J is TRBJ1-1; perhaps TRBD1 as D (6 bases). Germline CDR1 and CDR2: LNHDA and SQIVND (reference sequence). The V gene lost 4 bases and the J gene lost 8 bases, with 20 bases spanning the gap. The CDR3 contains 15 residues. Here the CDR3 DNA reads TGTGCCAGTAGTACCTATACCCCCGGGGGCAGGGAAGCTTTCTTT. Translation: CASSTYTPGGREAFF.

There are a few counts of this clone. The V and J genes are TRBV3-1 (or the pseudogene TRBV3-2) and TRBJ2-1, with 9 bases matching TRBD2. Looked up from germline, CDR1 is LGHDT and CDR2 is YNNKEL (reference sequence). The CDR3 covers 16 residues. Trimming cost V 7 bases and J 8 bases; bases outside gene matches: 15. The CDR3 loop reads CASTPRYSGREDEQFF. CDR3 sequence (DNA): TGTGCCAGCACCCCGAGGTATAGCGGGAGAGAGGATGAGCAGTTCTTC.

This sequence joins TRBV4-2 and TRBJ2-1; D is tentatively TRBD1 or TRBD2 (5 bases each). This CDR3 is built from 15 residues. In germline, CDR1 is LGHNA, CDR2 YNFKEQ. V was trimmed by 4 bases and J by 2 bases, leaving 12 bases between them. CDR3 loop: CASSPGAGPYNEQFF. DNA of the CDR3: TGTGCCAGCAGCCCCGGGGCAGGGCCCTACAATGAGCAGTTCTTC.

The chain combines TRBV9 with TRBJ2-3; D is uncertain. The CDR3 has 11 residues. The germline V and J ends were trimmed by 4 bases and 7 bases, with 7 bases remaining between them. Germline V CDR1 and CDR2: SGDLS, YYNGEE. The CDR3 reads CASSFQNTQYF. The CDR3, as DNA: TGTGCCAGCAGCTTCCAGAATACGCAGTATTTT.